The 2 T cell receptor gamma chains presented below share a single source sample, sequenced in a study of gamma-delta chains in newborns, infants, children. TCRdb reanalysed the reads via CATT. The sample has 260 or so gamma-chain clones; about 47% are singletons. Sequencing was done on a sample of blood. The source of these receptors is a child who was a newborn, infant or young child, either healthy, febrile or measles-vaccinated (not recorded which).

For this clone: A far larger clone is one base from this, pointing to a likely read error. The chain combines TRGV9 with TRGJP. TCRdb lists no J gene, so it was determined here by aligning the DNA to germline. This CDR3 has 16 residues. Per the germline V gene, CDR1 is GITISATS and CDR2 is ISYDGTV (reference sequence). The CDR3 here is CAWWEVQELGKKIKVF. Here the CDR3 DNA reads TGTGCCTGGTGGGAGGTGCAAGAGTTGGGCAAAAAAATCAAGGTATTT.

The CDR3 loop reads CALWEVKLGKKIKVF. The CDR3 DNA reads as TGTGCCTTGTGGGAGGTAAAGTTGGGCAAAAAAATCAAGGTATTT. The rearrangement joins TRGV9 to TRGJP. The CDR3 totals 15 residues. Germline CDR1 and CDR2: GITISATS and ISYDGTV (reference sequence). Trimming removed 1 base from V and 8 bases from J; junction bases left unmatched: 2.